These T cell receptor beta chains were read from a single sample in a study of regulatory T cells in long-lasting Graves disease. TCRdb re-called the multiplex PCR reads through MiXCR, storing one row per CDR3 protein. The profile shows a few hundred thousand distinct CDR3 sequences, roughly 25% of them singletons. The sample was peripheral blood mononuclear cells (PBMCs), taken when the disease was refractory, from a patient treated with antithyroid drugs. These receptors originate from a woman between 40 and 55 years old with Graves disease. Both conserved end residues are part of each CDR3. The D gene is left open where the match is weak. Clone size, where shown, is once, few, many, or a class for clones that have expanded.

cdr3_nt: TGTGCCAGCCTAGGGACTGTCTATGGCTACACCTTC
cdr3_aa: CASLGTVYGYTF
d_call: NA
j_call: TRBJ1-2
v_call: TRBV28
cdr3_length: 12
clone_size: many

cdr3_nt: TGTGCCAGTAGTAATCCAGGGGGCAATCAGCCCCAGCATTTT
cdr3_aa: CASSNPGGNQPQHF
d_call: NA
j_call: TRBJ1-5
v_call: TRBV19
cdr3_length: 14
clone_size: many

cdr3_nt: TGCAGTGCTAGCGGGGGCTACGAGCAGTACTTC
cdr3_aa: CSASGGYEQYF
d_call: NA
j_call: TRBJ2-7
v_call: TRBV20-1
cdr3_length: 11
clone_size: many

cdr3_nt: TGTGCCAGCAGCGTACTATCGGGTATTGAAGCTTTCTTT
cdr3_aa: CASSVLSGIEAFF
d_call: NA
j_call: TRBJ1-1
v_call: TRBV5-5
cdr3_length: 13
clone_size: many

cdr3_nt: TGTGCCAGCAGCTTAATTAGGAGTGAAGCTTTCTTT
cdr3_aa: CASSLIRSEAFF
d_call: NA
j_call: TRBJ1-1
v_call: TRBV7-2
cdr3_length: 12
clone_size: NA

cdr3_nt: TGTGCCAGCAGTTTTGCGGGAGAGTTTTCCTACAATGAGCAGTTCTTC
cdr3_aa: CASSFAGEFSYNEQFF
d_call: TRBD2
j_call: TRBJ2-1
v_call: TRBV28
cdr3_length: 16
clone_size: NA

cdr3_nt: TGTGCCAGCACCAAAACGGGACAGGGGAACACTGAAGCTTTCTTT
cdr3_aa: CASTKTGQGNTEAFF
d_call: TRBD1
j_call: TRBJ1-1
v_call: TRBV9
cdr3_length: 15
clone_size: few

cdr3_nt: TGTGCCAGCAGTATACTAGCGGGAGGGGGGGCCAACGTCCTGACTTTC
cdr3_aa: CASSILAGGGANVLTF
d_call: TRBD2
j_call: TRBJ2-6
v_call: TRBV28
cdr3_length: 16
clone_size: many

cdr3_nt: TGTGCCAGCAGTGATCTTATAGCGGGAGCTTATGAGCAGTTCTTC
cdr3_aa: CASSDLIAGAYEQFF
d_call: TRBD2
j_call: TRBJ2-1
v_call: TRBV2
cdr3_length: 15
clone_size: few

cdr3_nt: TGTGCCACCAGCAGAGCCGGGGTAGCGGGATTGGAGACCCAGTACTTC
cdr3_aa: CATSRAGVAGLETQYF
d_call: TRBD2
j_call: TRBJ2-5
v_call: TRBV15
cdr3_length: 16
clone_size: many

cdr3_nt: TGCGCCAGCAGCCACAGCAGGGGCTGTGGAAACACCATATATTTT
cdr3_aa: CASSHSRGCGNTIYF
d_call: NA
j_call: TRBJ1-3
v_call: TRBV4-1
cdr3_length: 15
clone_size: NA

cdr3_nt: TGTGCCAGCAGCTCGGGACAGGGGGTATACGAGCAGTACTTC
cdr3_aa: CASSSGQGVYEQYF
d_call: TRBD1
j_call: TRBJ2-7
v_call: TRBV11-2
cdr3_length: 14
clone_size: many

cdr3_nt: TGTGCCAGCAAAACGCCCGCGGCTGATGGCGACTTCTACGAGCAGTACTTC
cdr3_aa: CASKTPAADGDFYEQYF
d_call: NA
j_call: TRBJ2-7
v_call: TRBV28
cdr3_length: 17
clone_size: many

cdr3_nt: TGTGCCAGCAGTTACAAAGGGTCTAGCGGGAGTAGCGAGCAGTACTTC
cdr3_aa: CASSYKGSSGSSEQYF
d_call: TRBD2
j_call: TRBJ2-7
v_call: TRBV6-9
cdr3_length: 16
clone_size: few

cdr3_nt: TGTGCCACGACAGAGAACAATCAGCCCCAGCATTTT
cdr3_aa: CATTENNQPQHF
d_call: NA
j_call: TRBJ1-5
v_call: TRBV6-1
cdr3_length: 12
clone_size: many

cdr3_nt: TGTGCCAGCAGTTTAGTGGAGAACTATGGCTACACCTTC
cdr3_aa: CASSLVENYGYTF
d_call: NA
j_call: TRBJ1-2
v_call: TRBV28
cdr3_length: 13
clone_size: many

cdr3_nt: TGTGCCAGCAGTCCGAGCCAGGAGAACACTGAAGCTTTCTTT
cdr3_aa: CASSPSQENTEAFF
d_call: NA
j_call: TRBJ1-1
v_call: TRBV2
cdr3_length: 14
clone_size: many

cdr3_nt: TGTGCCAGCAGTTTTGGGGGGCTCCCCTACGAGCAGTACTTC
cdr3_aa: CASSFGGLPYEQYF
d_call: NA
j_call: TRBJ2-7
v_call: TRBV28
cdr3_length: 14
clone_size: NA

cdr3_nt: TGCAGTGCTAGGGAGTGGGACAGGGGACAAGAGACCCAGTACTTC
cdr3_aa: CSAREWDRGQETQYF
d_call: TRBD1
j_call: TRBJ2-5
v_call: TRBV20-1
cdr3_length: 15
clone_size: many

cdr3_nt: TGTGCCGGGGGACAGGGGCTCGCCGCGAACACTGAAGCTTTCTTT
cdr3_aa: CAGGQGLAANTEAFF
d_call: TRBD1
j_call: TRBJ1-1
v_call: TRBV2
cdr3_length: 15
clone_size: many

cdr3_nt: TGTGCCAGCAAAAAGGGGGAGGGAAGCAATCAGCCCCAGCATTTT
cdr3_aa: CASKKGEGSNQPQHF
d_call: NA
j_call: TRBJ1-5
v_call: TRBV2
cdr3_length: 15
clone_size: many

cdr3_nt: TGCGCCAGCAGGGGGACTAGCGGGAGATTAACCGGGGAGCTGTTTTTT
cdr3_aa: CASRGTSGRLTGELFF
d_call: TRBD2
j_call: TRBJ2-2
v_call: TRBV10-2
cdr3_length: 16
clone_size: NA

cdr3_nt: TGCAGTGCTAGAGGGGTGGAGAACACTGAAGCTTTCTTT
cdr3_aa: CSARGVENTEAFF
d_call: NA
j_call: TRBJ1-1
v_call: TRBV20-1
cdr3_length: 13
clone_size: NA

cdr3_nt: TGTGCCAGCAGTTTATATTTGACAGGTCTGTACGAGCAGTACTTC
cdr3_aa: CASSLYLTGLYEQYF
d_call: NA
j_call: TRBJ2-7
v_call: TRBV12-3/TRBV12-4
cdr3_length: 15
clone_size: NA

cdr3_nt: TGCAGTGCTAGAGCAGCTAGCGGGATCAACGAGCAGTACTTC
cdr3_aa: CSARAASGINEQYF
d_call: TRBD2
j_call: TRBJ2-7
v_call: TRBV20-1
cdr3_length: 14
clone_size: many

cdr3_nt: TGTGCCAGTAGCCCGACTAGGGACAGGCCGAAAAATCAGCCCCAGCATTTT
cdr3_aa: CASSPTRDRPKNQPQHF
d_call: TRBD1
j_call: TRBJ1-5
v_call: TRBV19
cdr3_length: 17
clone_size: few

cdr3_nt: TGTGCCAGTTCCCGCCCGGGCGGCTATGGCTACACCTTC
cdr3_aa: CASSRPGGYGYTF
d_call: NA
j_call: TRBJ1-2
v_call: TRBV19
cdr3_length: 13
clone_size: few

cdr3_nt: TGCGCCAGCAGTGAGTCGGGCAGGGCGAACACCGGGGAGCTGTTTTTT
cdr3_aa: CASSESGRANTGELFF
d_call: NA
j_call: TRBJ2-2
v_call: TRBV10-2
cdr3_length: 16
clone_size: few

cdr3_nt: TGTGCCAGCACGAATTTCTACGAGCAGTACTTC
cdr3_aa: CASTNFYEQYF
d_call: NA
j_call: TRBJ2-7
v_call: TRBV2
cdr3_length: 11
clone_size: many

cdr3_nt: TGTGCCAGCAGACCCGGGACAGGGGGCGCGGAGACCCAGTACTTC
cdr3_aa: CASRPGTGGAETQYF
d_call: TRBD1
j_call: TRBJ2-5
v_call: TRBV6-1
cdr3_length: 15
clone_size: once

cdr3_nt: TGTGCCAGCACTGGACAGGGGATTGGTGGCTACACCTTC
cdr3_aa: CASTGQGIGGYTF
d_call: TRBD1
j_call: TRBJ1-2
v_call: TRBV28
cdr3_length: 13
clone_size: many

cdr3_nt: TGTGCCAGCAGCCAGCTGGGGGGTTCTCAGCCCCAGCATTTT
cdr3_aa: CASSQLGGSQPQHF
d_call: NA
j_call: TRBJ1-5
v_call: TRBV7-8
cdr3_length: 14
clone_size: few

cdr3_nt: TGTGCCAGCAGCGCCTCAACCTACGAGCAGTACTTC
cdr3_aa: CASSASTYEQYF
d_call: NA
j_call: TRBJ2-7
v_call: TRBV7-2
cdr3_length: 12
clone_size: many

cdr3_nt: TGCAGTGCTAGAGATCGGGCTAGCGGGTACACAGATACGCAGTATTTT
cdr3_aa: CSARDRASGYTDTQYF
d_call: TRBD2
j_call: TRBJ2-3
v_call: TRBV20-1
cdr3_length: 16
clone_size: NA

cdr3_nt: TGCAGTGCTAGACGGACTAGCGGGAGGGTAGCCAAAAACATTCAGTACTTC
cdr3_aa: CSARRTSGRVAKNIQYF
d_call: TRBD2
j_call: TRBJ2-4
v_call: TRBV20-1
cdr3_length: 17
clone_size: many

cdr3_nt: TGTGCCAGCAGCCCGCCCTTTCTCCGGGACACTGAAAAACTGTTTTTT
cdr3_aa: CASSPPFLRDTEKLFF
d_call: NA
j_call: TRBJ1-4
v_call: TRBV7-2
cdr3_length: 16
clone_size: once

cdr3_nt: TGCGCCAGCAGCCAAGTTGGAGTGGGGGAAAAACTGTTTTTT
cdr3_aa: CASSQVGVGEKLFF
d_call: NA
j_call: TRBJ1-4
v_call: TRBV4-1
cdr3_length: 14
clone_size: few

cdr3_nt: TGTGCCAGCAGCTTAGAGATTGGAGGGCTAGCGGGCGAGCAGTACTTC
cdr3_aa: CASSLEIGGLAGEQYF
d_call: TRBD2
j_call: TRBJ2-7
v_call: TRBV11-2
cdr3_length: 16
clone_size: many

cdr3_nt: TGTGCCAGCAGTTACGGACAGGGGCCCTACGAGCAGTACTTC
cdr3_aa: CASSYGQGPYEQYF
d_call: TRBD1
j_call: TRBJ2-7
v_call: TRBV28
cdr3_length: 14
clone_size: many

cdr3_nt: TGTGCCAGCAGCCAAGTACCCAATCAGCCCCAGCATTTT
cdr3_aa: CASSQVPNQPQHF
d_call: NA
j_call: TRBJ1-5
v_call: TRBV3-1
cdr3_length: 13
clone_size: NA

cdr3_nt: TGTGCCAGCACAATGGGCAGACAAGAGACCCAGTACTTC
cdr3_aa: CASTMGRQETQYF
d_call: NA
j_call: TRBJ2-5
v_call: TRBV5-4
cdr3_length: 13
clone_size: many

cdr3_nt: TGTGCCAGCAGTTTAGCGGGAACTCTCGAGCAGTACTTC
cdr3_aa: CASSLAGTLEQYF
d_call: NA
j_call: TRBJ2-7
v_call: TRBV12-3/TRBV12-4
cdr3_length: 13
clone_size: few

cdr3_nt: TGTGCCAGCAGTTTAGGGGATTTAGCGACCCGCGATCGGGGCGAGCAGTACTTC
cdr3_aa: CASSLGDLATRDRGEQYF
d_call: NA
j_call: TRBJ2-7
v_call: TRBV28
cdr3_length: 18
clone_size: many

cdr3_nt: TGTGCCAGCAGTGATAGGTTCGGGACAGGAGGCTACGAGCAGTACTTC
cdr3_aa: CASSDRFGTGGYEQYF
d_call: TRBD1
j_call: TRBJ2-7
v_call: TRBV27
cdr3_length: 16
clone_size: many

cdr3_nt: TGTGCCAGCAGGTCTTTCGGTACCAACAATGAAAAACTGTTTTTT
cdr3_aa: CASRSFGTNNEKLFF
d_call: NA
j_call: TRBJ1-4
v_call: TRBV11-2
cdr3_length: 15
clone_size: few

cdr3_nt: TGTGCCAGCAGTGACCCGCTACGGCAGCCCCAGCATTTT
cdr3_aa: CASSDPLRQPQHF
d_call: NA
j_call: TRBJ1-5
v_call: TRBV2
cdr3_length: 13
clone_size: many

cdr3_nt: TGTGCCAGCAGCTTACTCGGTCCGGACACCGGGGAGCTGTTTTTT
cdr3_aa: CASSLLGPDTGELFF
d_call: NA
j_call: TRBJ2-2
v_call: TRBV7-8
cdr3_length: 15
clone_size: many